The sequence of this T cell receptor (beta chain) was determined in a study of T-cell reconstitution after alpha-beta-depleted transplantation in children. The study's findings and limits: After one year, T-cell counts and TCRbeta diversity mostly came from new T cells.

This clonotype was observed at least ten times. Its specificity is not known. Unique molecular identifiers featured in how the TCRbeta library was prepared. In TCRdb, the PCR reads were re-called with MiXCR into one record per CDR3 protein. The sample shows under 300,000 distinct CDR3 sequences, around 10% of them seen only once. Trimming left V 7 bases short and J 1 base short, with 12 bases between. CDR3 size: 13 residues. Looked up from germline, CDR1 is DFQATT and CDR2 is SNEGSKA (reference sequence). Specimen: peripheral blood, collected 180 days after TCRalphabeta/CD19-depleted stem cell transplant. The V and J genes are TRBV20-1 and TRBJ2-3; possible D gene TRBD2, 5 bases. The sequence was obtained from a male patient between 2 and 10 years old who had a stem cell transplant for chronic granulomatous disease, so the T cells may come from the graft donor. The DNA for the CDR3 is TGCAGTGGCGTAACTAGTGGCACAGATACGCAGTATTTT. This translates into CSGVTSGTDTQYF.